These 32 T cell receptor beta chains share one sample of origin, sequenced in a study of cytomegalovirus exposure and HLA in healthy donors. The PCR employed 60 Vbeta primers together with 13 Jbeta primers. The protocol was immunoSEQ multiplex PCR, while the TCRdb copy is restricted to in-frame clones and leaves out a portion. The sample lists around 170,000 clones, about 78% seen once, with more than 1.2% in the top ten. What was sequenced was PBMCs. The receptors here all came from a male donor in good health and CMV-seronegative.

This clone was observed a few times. The chain's CDR3 is CASSPSVAGGREQFF. CDR3 nucleotide sequence: TGTGCCAGCAGTCCCTCCGTAGCGGGAGGCCGGGAGCAGTTCTTC. The chain uses TRBV27 and TRBJ2-1; 10 bases agree with TRBD2. The ends lost 5 bases at V and 10 bases at J; junction bases unmatched: 11. The V gene's germline CDR1 is MNHEY and CDR2 SMNVEV (reference sequence). This CDR3 is built from 15 residues.

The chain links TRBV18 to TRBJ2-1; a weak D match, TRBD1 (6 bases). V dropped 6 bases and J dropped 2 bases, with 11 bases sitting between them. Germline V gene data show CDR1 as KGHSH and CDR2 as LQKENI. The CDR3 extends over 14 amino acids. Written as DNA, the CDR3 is TGTGCCAGCTCTCTGGACAGCGCCTACAATGAGCAGTTCTTC. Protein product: CASSLDSAYNEQFF.

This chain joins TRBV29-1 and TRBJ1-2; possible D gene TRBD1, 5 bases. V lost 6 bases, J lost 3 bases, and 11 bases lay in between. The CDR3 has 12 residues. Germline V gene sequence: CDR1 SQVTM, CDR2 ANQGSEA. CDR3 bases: TGCAGCGTAGACAGAGGCTACTATGGCTACACCTTC. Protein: CSVDRGYYGYTF.

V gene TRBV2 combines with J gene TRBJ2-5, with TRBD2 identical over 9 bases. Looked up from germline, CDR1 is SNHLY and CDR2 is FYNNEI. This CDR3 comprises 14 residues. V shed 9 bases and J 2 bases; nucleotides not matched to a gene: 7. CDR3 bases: TGTGCCAGTAGCGGGGGCTTTCGACAAGAGACCCAGTACTTC. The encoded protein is CASSGGFRQETQYF.

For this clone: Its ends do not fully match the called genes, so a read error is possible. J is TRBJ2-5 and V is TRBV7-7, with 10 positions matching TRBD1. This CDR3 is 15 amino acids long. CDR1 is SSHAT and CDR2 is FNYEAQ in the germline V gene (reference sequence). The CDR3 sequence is CASSLGTGDPETQYF. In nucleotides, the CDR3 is TGTGCTAGCAGCTTAGGGACAGGGGATCCCGAGACCCAGTACTTC.

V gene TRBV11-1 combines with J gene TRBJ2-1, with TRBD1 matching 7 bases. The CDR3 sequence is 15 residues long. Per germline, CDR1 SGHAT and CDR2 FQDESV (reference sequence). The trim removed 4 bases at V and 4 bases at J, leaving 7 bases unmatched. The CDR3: CASSSRQGTYNEQFF. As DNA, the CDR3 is TGTGCCAGCAGCTCACGACAGGGAACGTACAATGAGCAGTTCTTC.

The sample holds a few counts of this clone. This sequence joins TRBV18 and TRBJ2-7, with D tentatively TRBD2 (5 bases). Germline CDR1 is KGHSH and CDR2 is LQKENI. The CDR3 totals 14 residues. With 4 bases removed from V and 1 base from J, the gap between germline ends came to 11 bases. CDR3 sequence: CASSLREQSYEQYF. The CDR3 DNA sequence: TGTGCCAGCTCACTTCGGGAACAGTCCTACGAGCAGTACTTC.

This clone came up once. The CDR3 DNA reads TGTGCCAGCAGCCCCCGGACAGGGGACACCTCTGGGGCCAACGTCCTGACTTTC. Translation gives CASSPRTGDTSGANVLTF. V and J are TRBV9 and TRBJ2-6, with 9 bases lining up with TRBD1. The CDR3 is made up of 18 amino acids. Losses at the gene ends were 4 bases for V and 0 bases for J; bases not matched to a gene: 8. The germline V gene encodes CDR1 SGDLS and CDR2 YYNGEE.

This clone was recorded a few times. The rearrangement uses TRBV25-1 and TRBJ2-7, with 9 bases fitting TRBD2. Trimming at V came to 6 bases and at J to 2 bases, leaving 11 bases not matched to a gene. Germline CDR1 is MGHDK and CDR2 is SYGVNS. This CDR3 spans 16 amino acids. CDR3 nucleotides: TGTGCCAGCAGCTCTGTCGAGGCGGGGGGGCCCTACGAGCAGTACTTC. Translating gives CASSSVEAGGPYEQYF.

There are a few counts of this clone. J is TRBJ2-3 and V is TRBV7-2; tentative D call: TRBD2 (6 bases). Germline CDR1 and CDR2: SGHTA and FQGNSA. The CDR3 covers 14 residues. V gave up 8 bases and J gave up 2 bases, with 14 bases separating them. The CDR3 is CASAGGDSTDTQYF. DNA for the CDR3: TGTGCCAGCGCCGGCGGGGATTCCACAGATACGCAGTATTTT.

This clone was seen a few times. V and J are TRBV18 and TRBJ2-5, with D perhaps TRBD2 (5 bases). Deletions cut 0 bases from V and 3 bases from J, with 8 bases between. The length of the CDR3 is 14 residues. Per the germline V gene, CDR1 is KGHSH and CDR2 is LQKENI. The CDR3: CASSPPEAEETQYF. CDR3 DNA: TGTGCCAGCTCACCACCGGAAGCGGAAGAGACCCAGTACTTC. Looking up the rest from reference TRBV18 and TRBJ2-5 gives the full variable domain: NAGVMQNPRHLVRRRGQEARLRCSPMKGHSHVYWYRQLPEEGLKFMVYLQKENIIDESGMPKERFSAEFPKEGPSILRIQQVVRGDSAAYFCASSPPEAEETQYFGPGTRLLVL.

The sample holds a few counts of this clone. The CDR3 loop reads CASRRGPNTEAFF. The CDR3 coding sequence is TGTGCCAGCAGGAGGGGGCCAAACACTGAAGCTTTCTTT. The genes are TRBV4-2 and TRBJ1-1, with TRBD1 matching over 7 bases. The CDR3 runs to 13 residues. J gave up 2 bases and V 6 bases, and 3 bases lay outside the gene matches. Germline lookup yields CDR1 LGHNA and CDR2 YNFKEQ.

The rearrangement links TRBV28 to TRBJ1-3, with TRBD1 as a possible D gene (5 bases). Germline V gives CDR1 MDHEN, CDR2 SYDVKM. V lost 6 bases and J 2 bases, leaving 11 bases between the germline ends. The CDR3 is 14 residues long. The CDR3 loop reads CASSLGGTGNTIYF. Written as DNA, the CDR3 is TGTGCCAGCAGCCTGGGGGGAACTGGAAACACCATATATTTT.

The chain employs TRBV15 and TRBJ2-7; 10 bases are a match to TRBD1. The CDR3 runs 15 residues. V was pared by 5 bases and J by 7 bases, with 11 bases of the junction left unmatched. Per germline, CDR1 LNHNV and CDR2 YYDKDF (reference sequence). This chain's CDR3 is CATSPRQGAGGEQYF. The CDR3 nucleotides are TGTGCCACCAGCCCTCGACAGGGGGCAGGAGGTGAGCAGTACTTC.

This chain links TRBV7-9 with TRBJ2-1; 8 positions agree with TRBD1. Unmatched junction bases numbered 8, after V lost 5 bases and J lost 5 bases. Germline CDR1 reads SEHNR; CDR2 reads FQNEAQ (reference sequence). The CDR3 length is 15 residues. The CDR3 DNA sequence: TGTGCCAGCAGCCATACAGGGGGTATGGACAATGAGCAGTTCTTC. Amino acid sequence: CASSHTGGMDNEQFF. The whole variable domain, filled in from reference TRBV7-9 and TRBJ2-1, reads DTGVSQNPRHKITKRGQNVTFRCDPISEHNRLYWYRQTLGQGPEFLTYFQNEAQLEKSRLLSDRFSAERPKGSFSTLEIQRTEQGDSAMYLCASSHTGGMDNEQFFGPGTRLTVL.

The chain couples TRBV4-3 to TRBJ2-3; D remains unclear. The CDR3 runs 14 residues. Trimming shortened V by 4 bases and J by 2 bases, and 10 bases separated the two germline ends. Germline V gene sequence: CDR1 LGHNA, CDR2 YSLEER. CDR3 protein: CASSPDSSTDTQYF. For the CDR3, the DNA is TGCGCCAGCAGCCCCGACTCCTCCACAGATACGCAGTATTTT.

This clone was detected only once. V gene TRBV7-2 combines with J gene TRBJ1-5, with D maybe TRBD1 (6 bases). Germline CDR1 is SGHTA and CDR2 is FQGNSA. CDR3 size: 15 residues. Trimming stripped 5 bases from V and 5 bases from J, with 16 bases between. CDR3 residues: CASSPMDRVYQPQHF. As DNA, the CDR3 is TGTGCCAGCAGCCCCATGGACAGAGTGTATCAGCCCCAGCATTTT.

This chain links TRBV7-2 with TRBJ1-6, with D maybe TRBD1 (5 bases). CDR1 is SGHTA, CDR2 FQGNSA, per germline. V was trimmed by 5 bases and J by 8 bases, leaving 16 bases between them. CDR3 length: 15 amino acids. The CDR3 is CASSPPDRKDSPLHF. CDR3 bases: TGTGCCAGCAGCCCACCCGACAGAAAGGATTCACCCCTCCACTTT.

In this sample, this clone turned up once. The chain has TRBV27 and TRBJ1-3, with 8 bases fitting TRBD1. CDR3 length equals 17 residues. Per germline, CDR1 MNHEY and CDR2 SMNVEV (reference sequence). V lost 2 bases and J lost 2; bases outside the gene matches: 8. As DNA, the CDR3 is TGTGCCAGCAGTTTACGTTCAGGGGGCCTCGCTGGAAACACCATATATTTT. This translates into CASSLRSGGLAGNTIYF.

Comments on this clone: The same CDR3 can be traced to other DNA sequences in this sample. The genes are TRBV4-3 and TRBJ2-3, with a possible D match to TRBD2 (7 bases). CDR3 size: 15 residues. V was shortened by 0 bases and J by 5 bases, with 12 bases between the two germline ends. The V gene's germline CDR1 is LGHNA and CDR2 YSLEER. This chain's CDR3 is CASSQDVGGGDTQYF. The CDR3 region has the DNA TGCGCCAGCAGCCAAGATGTGGGAGGGGGAGATACGCAGTATTTT.

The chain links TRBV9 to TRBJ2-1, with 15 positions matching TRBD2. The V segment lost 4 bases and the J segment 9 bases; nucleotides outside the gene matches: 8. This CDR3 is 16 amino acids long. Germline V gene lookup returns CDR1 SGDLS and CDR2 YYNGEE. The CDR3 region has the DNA TGTGCCAGCAGCCCTTGGACTAGCGGGGGGGCTGGTGAGCAGTTCTTC. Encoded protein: CASSPWTSGGAGEQFF.

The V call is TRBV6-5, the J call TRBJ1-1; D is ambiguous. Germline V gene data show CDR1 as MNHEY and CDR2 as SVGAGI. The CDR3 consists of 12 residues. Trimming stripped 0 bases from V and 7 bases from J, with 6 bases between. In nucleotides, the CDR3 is TGTGCCAGCAGTTACTCGTACGGTGAAGCTTTCTTT. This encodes CASSYSYGEAFF.

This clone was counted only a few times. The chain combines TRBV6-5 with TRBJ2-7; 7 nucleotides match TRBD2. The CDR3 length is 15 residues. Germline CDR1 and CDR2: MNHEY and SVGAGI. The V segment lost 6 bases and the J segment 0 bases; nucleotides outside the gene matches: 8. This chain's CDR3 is CASSGLAESSYEQYF. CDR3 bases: TGTGCCAGCAGCGGGCTAGCGGAGAGCTCCTACGAGCAGTACTTC.

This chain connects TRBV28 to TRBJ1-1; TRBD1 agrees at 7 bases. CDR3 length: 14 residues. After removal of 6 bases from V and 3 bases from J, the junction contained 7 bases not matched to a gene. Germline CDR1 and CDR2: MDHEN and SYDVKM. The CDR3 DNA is TGTGCCAGCAGCCTGGGACAGTCATACACTGAAGCTTTCTTT. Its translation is CASSLGQSYTEAFF.

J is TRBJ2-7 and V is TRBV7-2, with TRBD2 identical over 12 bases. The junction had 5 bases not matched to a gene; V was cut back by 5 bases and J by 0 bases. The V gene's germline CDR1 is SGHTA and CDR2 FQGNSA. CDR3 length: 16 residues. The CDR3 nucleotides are TGTGCCAGCAGCACCGGGACTAGCGGGTACTCCTACGAGCAGTACTTC. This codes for CASSTGTSGYSYEQYF.

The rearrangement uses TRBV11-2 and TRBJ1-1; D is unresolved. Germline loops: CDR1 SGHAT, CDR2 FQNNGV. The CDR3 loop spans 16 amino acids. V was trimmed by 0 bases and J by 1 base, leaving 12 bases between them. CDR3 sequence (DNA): TGTGCCAGCAGCTTAGATCTGCAGCGAGCGAACACTGAAGCTTTCTTT. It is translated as CASSLDLQRANTEAFF.

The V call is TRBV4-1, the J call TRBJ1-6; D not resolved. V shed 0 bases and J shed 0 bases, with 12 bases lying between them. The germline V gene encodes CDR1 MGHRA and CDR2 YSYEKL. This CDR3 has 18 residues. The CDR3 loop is CASSQDLAGSSYNSPLHF. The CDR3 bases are TGCGCCAGCAGCCAAGATCTGGCGGGAAGCTCCTATAATTCACCCCTCCACTTT.

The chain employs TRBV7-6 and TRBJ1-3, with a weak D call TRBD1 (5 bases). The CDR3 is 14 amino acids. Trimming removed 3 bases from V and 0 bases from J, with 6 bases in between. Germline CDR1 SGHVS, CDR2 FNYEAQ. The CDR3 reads CASSLTDSGNTIYF. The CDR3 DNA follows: TGTGCCAGCAGCTTGACAGACTCTGGAAACACCATATATTTT.

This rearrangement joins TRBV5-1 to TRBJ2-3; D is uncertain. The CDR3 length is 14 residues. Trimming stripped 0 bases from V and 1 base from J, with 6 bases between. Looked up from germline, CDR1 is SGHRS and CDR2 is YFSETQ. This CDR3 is CASSLGVGTDTQYF. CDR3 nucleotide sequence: TGCGCCAGCAGCTTGGGCGTTGGCACAGATACGCAGTATTTT.

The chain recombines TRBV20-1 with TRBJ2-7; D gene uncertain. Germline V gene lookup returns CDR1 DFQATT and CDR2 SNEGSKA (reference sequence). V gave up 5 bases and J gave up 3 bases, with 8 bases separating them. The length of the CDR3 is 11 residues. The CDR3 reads CSARLIYEQYF. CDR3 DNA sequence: TGCAGTGCTCGACTGATCTACGAGCAGTACTTC.

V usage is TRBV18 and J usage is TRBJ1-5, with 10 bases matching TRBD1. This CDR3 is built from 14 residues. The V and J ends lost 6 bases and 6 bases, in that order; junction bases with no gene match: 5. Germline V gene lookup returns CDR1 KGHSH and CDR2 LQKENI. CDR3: CASSPGTGAQPQHF. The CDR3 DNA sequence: TGTGCCAGCTCCCCCGGGACAGGGGCTCAGCCCCAGCATTTT.

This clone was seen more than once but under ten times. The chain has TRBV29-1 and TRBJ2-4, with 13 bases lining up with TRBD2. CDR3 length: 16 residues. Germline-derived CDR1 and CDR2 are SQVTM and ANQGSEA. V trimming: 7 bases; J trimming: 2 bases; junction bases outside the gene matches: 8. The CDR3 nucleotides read TGCAGCGGCGTAACTAGCGGGGGGGCCCCCAAAAACATTCAGTACTTC. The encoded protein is CSGVTSGGAPKNIQYF.